This is a list of T cell receptor beta chains from one sample in a study of T cells after posttransplantation cyclophosphamide. Produced via immunoSEQ multiplex PCR; TCRdb's table is partial and in-frame only. The sample shows about 30,000 clones, none of them appearing just once. Sequenced sample: PBMCs. The receptors originated from an older woman in good health, CMV-negative, and a related stem cell transplant donor. The CDR3 runs from the conserved cysteine through the conserved F or W. A D gene is named only where the DNA matches it firmly. Clone size appears in some rows only: once, few, many, or a class for an expanded clone.

j_call	clone_size	v_call	d_call	cdr3_nt	cdr3_aa
TRBJ2-7	many	TRBV28	NA	TGTGCCAGCAGTTACGGGGAAGCCTACGAGCAGTACTTC	CASSYGEAYEQYF
TRBJ1-5	many	TRBV18	NA	TGTGCCAGCTCATCAAAGGGACTGGGGGACAATCAGCCCCAGCATTTT	CASSSKGLGDNQPQHF
TRBJ2-7	many	TRBV28	TRBD1	TGTGCCAGCAGTTGGGGACAGCAATCTAACGAGCAGTACTTC	CASSWGQQSNEQYF
TRBJ1-2	few	TRBV7-2	NA	TGTGCCAGCAGCTTAGAGGCTTCGGGGGTGGGGTACACCTTC	CASSLEASGVGYTF
TRBJ2-7	many	TRBV2	TRBD2	TGTGCCAGCAGCTGGGCGGGGCGGGAGTTCACCTACGAGCAGTACTTC	CASSWAGREFTYEQYF
TRBJ2-7	many	TRBV7-2	NA	TGTGCCAGCAGCTTAAGTAGCGGCCAATCCTACGAGCAGTACTTC	CASSLSSGQSYEQYF
TRBJ1-2	many	TRBV4-2	TRBD1	TGTGCCAGCAGCCTGTCGACAGGGGGTATTGGGGAGAGCTACACCTTC	CASSLSTGGIGESYTF
TRBJ2-2	many	TRBV5-4	TRBD2	TGTGCCAGCAGCTGGACTAGCGGGGGGGCCGACACCGGGGAGCTGTTTTTT	CASSWTSGGADTGELFF
TRBJ1-6	many	TRBV5-1	TRBD1	TGCGCCAGCAGCTTGACGGGACAGTCACGCTCACCCCTCCACTTT	CASSLTGQSRSPLHF
TRBJ2-7	many	TRBV7-2	TRBD1	TGTGCCAGCAGTTTCCAGACCGGGACAGTGTTCGGCGAGCAGTACTTC	CASSFQTGTVFGEQYF
TRBJ2-7	few	TRBV27	TRBD2	TGTGCCAGCAGTCCCCTAGCGGGATTCGGGGAGCAGTACTTC	CASSPLAGFGEQYF
TRBJ1-3	many	TRBV5-1	NA	TGCGCCAGCAGCTTGGCCGTAAGGGCCGCTGGAAACACCATATATTTT	CASSLAVRAAGNTIYF
TRBJ1-1	many	TRBV19	NA	TGTGCCAGTAGTGCCAAACAGGGGAACACTGAAGCTTTCTTT	CASSAKQGNTEAFF
TRBJ1-2	many	TRBV5-6	NA	TGTGCCAGCAGCTCTGGACACGGCTACACCTTC	CASSSGHGYTF
TRBJ2-7	NA	TRBV6-6	TRBD1	TGTGCCAGCAGTGCGGACAGGCTCGGGCTCGACGAGCAGTACTTC	CASSADRLGLDEQYF
TRBJ1-1	many	TRBV27	NA	TGTGCCAGCAGAGCGTGGCGATTAGGTACTGAAGCTTTCTTT	CASRAWRLGTEAFF
TRBJ2-7	many	TRBV5-1	NA	TGCGCCAGCAGCTTGGGTGGCGGAAGCTCCTACGAGCAGTACTTC	CASSLGGGSSYEQYF
TRBJ1-2	NA	TRBV30	TRBD1	TGTGCCTTATACCGGGACAGGTGGGAGTCTGGCTATGGCTACACCTTC	CALYRDRWESGYGYTF
TRBJ1-3	medium-sized	TRBV10-3	NA	TGTGCCATCACGGGACTAAACACCATATATTTT	CAITGLNTIYF
TRBJ1-1	many	TRBV6-1	NA	TGTGCCAGCAGGAAGGAGGGGGAGACTGAAGCTTTCTTT	CASRKEGETEAFF
TRBJ2-7	many	TRBV6-2/TRBV6-3	NA	TGTGCCAGCAGTTACCCCTCGACAGTTCCTGAGCAGTACTTC	CASSYPSTVPEQYF
TRBJ2-7	many	TRBV6-2/TRBV6-3	NA	TGTGCCAGCGAATCCAACAGCCTGAAGGGTAACGAGCAGTACTTC	CASESNSLKGNEQYF
TRBJ2-3	NA	TRBV7-2	NA	TGTGCCAGCAGCTTACACGGGACTCTGCCCACAGATACGCAGTATTTT	CASSLHGTLPTDTQYF
TRBJ1-3	many	TRBV2	NA	TGTGCCAGCATGTTAGAGGGGCTCTCTGGAAACACCATATATTTT	CASMLEGLSGNTIYF
TRBJ2-7	few	TRBV19	TRBD2	TGTGCCAGTAGTACGGGGGGCAGATCTAGCGGGAGTTTCTACGAGCAGTACTTC	CASSTGGRSSGSFYEQYF
TRBJ2-1	few	TRBV29-1	TRBD2	TGCAGCACGGGACTAGCGGGATTTGAGCAGTTCTTC	CSTGLAGFEQFF
TRBJ2-2	many	TRBV12-3/TRBV12-4	TRBD2	TGTGCCACCTCGCTAGCGGCTACCGGGGAGCTGTTTTTT	CATSLAATGELFF
TRBJ2-7	many	TRBV5-6	TRBD1	TGTGCCAGCAGCTGGACAGGGTTTACGTACGAGCAGTACTTC	CASSWTGFTYEQYF
TRBJ2-3	many	TRBV28	TRBD2	TGTGCCAGCAGTTCTAGCGGGGGGGCCGCAGATACGCAGTATTTT	CASSSSGGAADTQYF
TRBJ2-3	many	TRBV5-4	NA	TGTGCCAGCAGCTCGGATCCAGGACAGACAGATACGCAGTATTTT	CASSSDPGQTDTQYF